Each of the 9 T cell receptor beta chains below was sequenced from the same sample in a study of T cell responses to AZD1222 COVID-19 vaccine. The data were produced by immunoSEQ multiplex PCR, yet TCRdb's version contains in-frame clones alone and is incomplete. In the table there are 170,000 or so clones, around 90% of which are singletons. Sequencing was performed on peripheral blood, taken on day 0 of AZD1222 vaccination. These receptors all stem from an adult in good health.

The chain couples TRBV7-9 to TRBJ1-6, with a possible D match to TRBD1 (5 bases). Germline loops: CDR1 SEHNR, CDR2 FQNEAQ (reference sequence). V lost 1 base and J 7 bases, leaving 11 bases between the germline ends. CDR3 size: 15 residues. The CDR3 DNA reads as TGTGCCAGCAGCTTAGGACAGAGCCCGAATTCACCCCTCCACTTT. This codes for CASSLGQSPNSPLHF. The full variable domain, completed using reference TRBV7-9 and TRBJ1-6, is DTGVSQNPRHKITKRGQNVTFRCDPISEHNRLYWYRQTLGQGPEFLTYFQNEAQLEKSRLLSDRFSAERPKGSFSTLEIQRTEQGDSAMYLCASSLGQSPNSPLHFGNGTRLTVT.

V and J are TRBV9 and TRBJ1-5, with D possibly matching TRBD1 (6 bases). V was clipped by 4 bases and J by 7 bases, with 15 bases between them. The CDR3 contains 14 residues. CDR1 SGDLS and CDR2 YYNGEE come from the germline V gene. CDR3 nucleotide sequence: TGTGCCAGCAGCACACAGGGTATAAGCCAGCCCCAGCATTTT. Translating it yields CASSTQGISQPQHF.

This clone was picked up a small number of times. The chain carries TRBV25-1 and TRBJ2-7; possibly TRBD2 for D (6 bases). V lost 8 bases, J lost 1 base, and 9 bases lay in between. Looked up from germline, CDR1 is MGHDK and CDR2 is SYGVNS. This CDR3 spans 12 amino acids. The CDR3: CASAGGSYEQYF. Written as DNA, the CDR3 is TGTGCCAGCGCCGGGGGTTCCTACGAGCAGTACTTC.

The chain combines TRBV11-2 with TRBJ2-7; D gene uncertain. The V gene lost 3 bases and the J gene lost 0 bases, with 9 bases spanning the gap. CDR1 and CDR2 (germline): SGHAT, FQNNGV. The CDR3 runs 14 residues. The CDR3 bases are TGTGCCAGCAGCTTCGTTCTTAGCTCCTACGAGCAGTACTTC. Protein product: CASSFVLSSYEQYF.

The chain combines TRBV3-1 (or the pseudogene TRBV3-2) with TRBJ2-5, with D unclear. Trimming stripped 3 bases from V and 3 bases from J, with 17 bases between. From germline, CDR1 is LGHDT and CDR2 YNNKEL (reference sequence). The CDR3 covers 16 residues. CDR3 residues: CASSQPPPRLEETQYF. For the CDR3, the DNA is TGTGCCAGCAGCCAGCCCCCACCGAGGCTTGAAGAGACCCAGTACTTC.

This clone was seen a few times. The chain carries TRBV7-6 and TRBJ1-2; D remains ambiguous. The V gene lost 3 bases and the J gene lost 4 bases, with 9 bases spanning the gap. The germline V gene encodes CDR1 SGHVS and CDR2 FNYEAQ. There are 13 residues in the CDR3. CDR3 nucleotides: TGTGCCAGCAGCTTGCAGTTCTCCTATGGCTACACCTTC. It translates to CASSLQFSYGYTF.

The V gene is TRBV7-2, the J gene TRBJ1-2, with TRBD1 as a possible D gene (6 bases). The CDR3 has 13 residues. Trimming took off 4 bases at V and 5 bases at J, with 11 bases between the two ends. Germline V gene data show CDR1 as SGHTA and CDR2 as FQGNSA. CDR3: CASSSTGGYGYTF. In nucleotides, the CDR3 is TGTGCCAGCAGCTCGACAGGAGGGTATGGCTACACCTTC.

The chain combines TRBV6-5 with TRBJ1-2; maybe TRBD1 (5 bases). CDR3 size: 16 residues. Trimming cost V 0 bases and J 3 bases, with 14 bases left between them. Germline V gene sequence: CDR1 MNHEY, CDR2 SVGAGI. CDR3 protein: CASSYSIAGSDYGYTF. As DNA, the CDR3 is TGTGCCAGCAGTTACTCGATAGCAGGGTCAGACTATGGCTACACCTTC.

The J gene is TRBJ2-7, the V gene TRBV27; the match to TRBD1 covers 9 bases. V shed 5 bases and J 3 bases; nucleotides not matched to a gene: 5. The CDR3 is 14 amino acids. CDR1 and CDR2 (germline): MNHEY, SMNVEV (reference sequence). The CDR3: CASSLAGQGYEQYF. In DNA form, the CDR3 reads TGTGCCAGCAGTCTGGCGGGACAGGGCTACGAGCAGTACTTC.